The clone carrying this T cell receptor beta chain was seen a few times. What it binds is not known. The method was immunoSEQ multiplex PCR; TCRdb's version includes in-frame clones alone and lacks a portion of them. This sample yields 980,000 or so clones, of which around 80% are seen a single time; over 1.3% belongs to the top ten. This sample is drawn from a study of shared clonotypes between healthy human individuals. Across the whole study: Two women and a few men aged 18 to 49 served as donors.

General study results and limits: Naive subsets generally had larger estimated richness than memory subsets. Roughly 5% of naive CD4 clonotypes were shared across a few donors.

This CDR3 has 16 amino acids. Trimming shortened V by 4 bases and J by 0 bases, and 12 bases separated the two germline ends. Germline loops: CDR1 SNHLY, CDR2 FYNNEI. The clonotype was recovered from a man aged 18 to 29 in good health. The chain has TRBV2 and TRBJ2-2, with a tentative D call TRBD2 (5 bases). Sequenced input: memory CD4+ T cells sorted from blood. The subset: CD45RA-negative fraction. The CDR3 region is CASSVRGIANTGELFF. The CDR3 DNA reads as TGTGCCAGCAGTGTTCGGGGAATCGCGAACACCGGGGAGCTGTTTTTT.